This T cell receptor beta chain was recorded in a study of T-cell memory formation after mild COVID-19. For the study at large: The study found TCR clusters largely donor specific. Study conclusions and caveats: Memory from before infection featured some responding clones, which suggests cross-reactive memory joined. Most CD4+ clones that shrank were in CM and EM, while CD8+ ones turned up in EMRA.

CDR3 size: 15 residues. The V end was cut by 6 bases, the J end by 4 bases, with 15 bases between. The germline CDR1 and CDR2 sequences are LNHNV and YYDKDF (reference sequence). A 5'RACE reaction primed in the constant segment made cDNA libraries of TCR alpha and TCR beta, and these carried sample barcodes and UMIs. TCRdb re-derived calls from the 5' RACE reads in MiXCR, one entry per CDR3 protein. This sample has about 130,000 distinct CDR3 sequences, with roughly 15% found just once. Regarding this clonotype: Its antigen is not identified.

The TCR sequence derives from an adult woman who had mild COVID-19 (a few samples of this study predate the infection). Cell type and time point are not known. The rearrangement joins TRBV15 to TRBJ2-2; possible D gene TRBD2, 6 bases. The sequenced sample was PBMCs or a T cell subset sorted from them (not recorded which). CDR3 residues: CATRRGGEVTGELFF. CDR3 in DNA: TGTGCCACCAGGCGGGGCGGGGAGGTCACCGGGGAGCTGTTTTTT.